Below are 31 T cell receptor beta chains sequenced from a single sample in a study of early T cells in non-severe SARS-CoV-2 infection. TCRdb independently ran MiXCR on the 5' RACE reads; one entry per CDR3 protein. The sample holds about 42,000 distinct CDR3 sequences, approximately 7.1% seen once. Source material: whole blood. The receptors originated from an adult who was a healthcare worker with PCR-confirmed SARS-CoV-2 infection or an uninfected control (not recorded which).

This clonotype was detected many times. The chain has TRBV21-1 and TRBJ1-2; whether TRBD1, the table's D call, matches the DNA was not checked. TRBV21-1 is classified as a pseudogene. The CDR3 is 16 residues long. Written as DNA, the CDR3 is TGTGCCAGCTTCTGGGGGGACAGGCTAGCTAACTATGGCTACACCTTC. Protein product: CASFWGDRLANYGYTF.

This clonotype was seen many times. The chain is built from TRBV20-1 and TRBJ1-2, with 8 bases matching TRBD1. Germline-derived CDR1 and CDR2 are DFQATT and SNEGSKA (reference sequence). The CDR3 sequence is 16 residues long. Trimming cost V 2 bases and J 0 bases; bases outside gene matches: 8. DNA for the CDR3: TGCAGTGCTAGAACCGGACAGGGATTAGCTAACTATGGCTACACCTTC. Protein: CSARTGQGLANYGYTF.

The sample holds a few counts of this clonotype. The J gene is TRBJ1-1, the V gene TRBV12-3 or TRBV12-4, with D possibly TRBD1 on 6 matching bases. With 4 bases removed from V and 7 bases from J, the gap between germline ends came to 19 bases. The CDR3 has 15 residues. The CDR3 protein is CASSSISGALHEAFF. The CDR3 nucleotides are TGTGCCAGCAGTTCTATTTCAGGGGCGCTACATGAAGCTTTCTTT.

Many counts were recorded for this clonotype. DNA of the CDR3: TGTGCCAGCAGTTACCCCAGGGATCCCCACTCCTACGAGCAGTACTTC. Protein sequence: CASSYPRDPHSYEQYF. This sequence joins TRBV6-6 and TRBJ2-7, with a tentative D call TRBD1 (5 bases). The V gene's germline CDR1 is MNHNY and CDR2 SVGAGI (reference sequence). This CDR3 is built from 16 residues. Trimming pared 2 bases from V and 0 bases from J, leaving 14 bases between.

The CDR3 sequence is CASSPGGNNSPLHF. The CDR3 DNA is TGTGCCAGCTCACCCGGGGGAAATAATTCACCCCTCCACTTT. The V and J genes are TRBV18 and TRBJ1-6; D perhaps matches TRBD1 (5 bases). Per the germline V gene, CDR1 is KGHSH and CDR2 is LQKENI. Trimming shortened V by 3 bases and J by 5 bases, and 8 bases separated the two germline ends. The CDR3 extends over 14 amino acids.

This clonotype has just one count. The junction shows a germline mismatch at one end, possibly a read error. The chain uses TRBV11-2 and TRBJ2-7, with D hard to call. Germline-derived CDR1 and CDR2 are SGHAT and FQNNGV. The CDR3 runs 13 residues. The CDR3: CASNLTDGYEQYF. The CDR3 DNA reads TGTGCCAGCAACTTAACTGACGGATACGAGCAGTACTTC.

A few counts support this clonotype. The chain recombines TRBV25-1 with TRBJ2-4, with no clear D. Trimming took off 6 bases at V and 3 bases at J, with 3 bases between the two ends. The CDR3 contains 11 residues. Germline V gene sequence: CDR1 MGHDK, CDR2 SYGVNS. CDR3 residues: CASRSKNIQYF. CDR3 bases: TGTGCCAGCAGAAGCAAAAACATTCAGTACTTC.

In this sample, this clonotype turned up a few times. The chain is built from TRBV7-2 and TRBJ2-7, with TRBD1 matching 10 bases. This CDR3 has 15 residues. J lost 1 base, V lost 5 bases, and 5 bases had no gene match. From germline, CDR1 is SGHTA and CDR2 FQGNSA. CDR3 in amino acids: CASSRDRGPSYEQYF. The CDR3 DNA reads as TGTGCCAGCAGCCGCGACAGGGGGCCTTCCTACGAGCAGTACTTC.

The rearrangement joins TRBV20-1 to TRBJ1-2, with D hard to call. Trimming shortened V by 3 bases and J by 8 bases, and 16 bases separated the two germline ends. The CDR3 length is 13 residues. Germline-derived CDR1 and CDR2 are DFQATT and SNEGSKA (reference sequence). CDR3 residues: CSASSILRVGYTF. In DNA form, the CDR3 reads TGCAGTGCTAGTTCGATTCTACGGGTCGGCTACACCTTC.

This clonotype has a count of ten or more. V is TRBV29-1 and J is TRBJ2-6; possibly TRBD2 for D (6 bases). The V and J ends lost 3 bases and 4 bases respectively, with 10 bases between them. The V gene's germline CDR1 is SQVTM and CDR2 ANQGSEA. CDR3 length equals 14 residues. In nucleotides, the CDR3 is TGCAGCGTTGACGGGGGTGCCGGGGCCAACGTCCTGACTTTC. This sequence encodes CSVDGGAGANVLTF.

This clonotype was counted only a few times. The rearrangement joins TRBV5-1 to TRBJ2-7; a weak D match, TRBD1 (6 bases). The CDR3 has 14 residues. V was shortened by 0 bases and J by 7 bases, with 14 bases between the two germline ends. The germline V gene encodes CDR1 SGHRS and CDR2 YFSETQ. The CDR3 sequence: CASSLEGTSGEQYF. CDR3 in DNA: TGCGCCAGCAGCTTGGAGGGGACATCAGGTGAGCAGTACTTC.

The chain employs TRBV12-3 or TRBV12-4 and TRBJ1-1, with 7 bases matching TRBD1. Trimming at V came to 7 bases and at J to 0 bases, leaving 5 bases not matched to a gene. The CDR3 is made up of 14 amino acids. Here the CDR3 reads CASIPDRVNTEAFF. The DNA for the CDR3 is TGTGCCAGCATTCCCGACAGGGTGAACACTGAAGCTTTCTTT.

For the CDR3, the DNA is TGTGCCAGCAGGGAAACAGGATACGCTGAAGCTTTCTTT. Protein sequence: CASRETGYAEAFF. The chain couples TRBV6-1 to TRBJ1-1; a weak D match, TRBD1 (5 bases). The CDR3 loop spans 13 amino acids. V was clipped by 6 bases and J by 6 bases, with 14 bases between them. From germline, CDR1 is MNHNS and CDR2 SASEGT.

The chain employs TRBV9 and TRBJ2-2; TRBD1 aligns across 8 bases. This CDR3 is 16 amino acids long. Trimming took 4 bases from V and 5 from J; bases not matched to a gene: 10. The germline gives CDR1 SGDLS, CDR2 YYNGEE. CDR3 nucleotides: TGTGCCAGCAGCCCCCGCGGGCAGGGGGCTACCGGGGAGCTGTTTTTT. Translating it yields CASSPRGQGATGELFF.

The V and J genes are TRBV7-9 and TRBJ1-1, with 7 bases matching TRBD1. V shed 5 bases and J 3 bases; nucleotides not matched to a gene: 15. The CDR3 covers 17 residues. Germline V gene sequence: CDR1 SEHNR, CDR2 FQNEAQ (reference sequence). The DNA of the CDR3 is TGTGCCAGCAGCCCGAACAGGGGCGGCCTTGCCGACACTGAAGCTTTCTTT. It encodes CASSPNRGGLADTEAFF.

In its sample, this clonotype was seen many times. This chain's CDR3 is CASSSTTGTASYEQYF. DNA of the CDR3: TGTGCCAGCAGCTCAACGACCGGGACAGCCTCCTACGAGCAGTACTTC. The chain joins TRBV7-9 to TRBJ2-7; 7 positions agree with TRBD1. This CDR3 has 16 residues. Germline lookup yields CDR1 SEHNR and CDR2 FQNEAQ (reference sequence). J lost 0 bases, V lost 4 bases, and 9 bases had no gene match. The complete variable domain, with remaining parts taken from reference TRBV7-9 and TRBJ2-7, reads DTGVSQNPRHKITKRGQNVTFRCDPISEHNRLYWYRQTLGQGPEFLTYFQNEAQLEKSRLLSDRFSAERPKGSFSTLEIQRTEQGDSAMYLCASSSTTGTASYEQYFGPGTRLTVT.

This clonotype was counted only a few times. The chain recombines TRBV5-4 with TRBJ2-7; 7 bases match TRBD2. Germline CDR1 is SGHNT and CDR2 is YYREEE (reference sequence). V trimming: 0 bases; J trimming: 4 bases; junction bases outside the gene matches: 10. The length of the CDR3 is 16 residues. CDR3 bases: TGTGCCAGCAGCTTGGCGGGGGGTGCCCTTTTATACGAGCAGTACTTC. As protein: CASSLAGGALLYEQYF.

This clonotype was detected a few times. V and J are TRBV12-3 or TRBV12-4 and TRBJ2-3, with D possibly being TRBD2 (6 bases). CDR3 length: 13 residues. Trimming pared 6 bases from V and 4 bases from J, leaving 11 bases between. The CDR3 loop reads CASSPAGSDTQYF. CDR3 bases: TGTGCCAGCAGCCCCGCGGGGTCAGATACGCAGTATTTT.

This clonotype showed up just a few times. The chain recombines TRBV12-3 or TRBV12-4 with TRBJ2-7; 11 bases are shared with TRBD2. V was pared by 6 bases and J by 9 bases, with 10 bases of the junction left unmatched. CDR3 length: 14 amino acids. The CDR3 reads CASSPGLAVGGQYF. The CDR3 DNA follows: TGTGCCAGCAGCCCGGGACTAGCGGTAGGCGGGCAGTACTTC.

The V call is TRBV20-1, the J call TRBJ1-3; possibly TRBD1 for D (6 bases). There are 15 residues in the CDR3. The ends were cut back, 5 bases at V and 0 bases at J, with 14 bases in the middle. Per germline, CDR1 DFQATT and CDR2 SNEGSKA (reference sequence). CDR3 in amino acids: CSAERTGYSGNTIYF. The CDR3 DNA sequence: TGCAGTGCTGAGCGTACAGGGTACTCTGGAAACACCATATATTTT.

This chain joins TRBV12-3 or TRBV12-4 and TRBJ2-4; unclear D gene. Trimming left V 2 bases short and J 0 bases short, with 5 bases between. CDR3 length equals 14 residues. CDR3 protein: CASSLSGAKNIQYF. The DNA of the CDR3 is TGTGCCAGCAGTTTATCTGGAGCCAAAAACATTCAGTACTTC.

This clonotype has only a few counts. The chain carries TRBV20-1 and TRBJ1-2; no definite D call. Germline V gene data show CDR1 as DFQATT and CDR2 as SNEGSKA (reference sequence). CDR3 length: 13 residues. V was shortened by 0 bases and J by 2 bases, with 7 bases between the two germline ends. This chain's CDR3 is CSARDLKNYGYTF. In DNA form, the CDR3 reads TGCAGTGCTAGAGATTTGAAGAACTATGGCTACACCTTC.

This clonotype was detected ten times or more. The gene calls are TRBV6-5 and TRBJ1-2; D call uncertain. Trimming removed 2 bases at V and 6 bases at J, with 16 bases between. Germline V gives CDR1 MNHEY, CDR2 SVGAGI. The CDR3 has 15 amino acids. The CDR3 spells CASSYESGVSHGYTF. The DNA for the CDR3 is TGTGCCAGCAGTTACGAGTCGGGAGTCTCCCATGGCTACACCTTC.

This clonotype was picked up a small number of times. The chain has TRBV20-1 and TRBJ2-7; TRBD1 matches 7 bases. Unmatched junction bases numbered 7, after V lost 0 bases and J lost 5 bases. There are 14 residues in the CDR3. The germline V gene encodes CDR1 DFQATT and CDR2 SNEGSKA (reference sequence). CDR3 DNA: TGCAGTGCTAGAGATCCGTTGACAGGGAACGAGCAGTACTTC. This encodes CSARDPLTGNEQYF.

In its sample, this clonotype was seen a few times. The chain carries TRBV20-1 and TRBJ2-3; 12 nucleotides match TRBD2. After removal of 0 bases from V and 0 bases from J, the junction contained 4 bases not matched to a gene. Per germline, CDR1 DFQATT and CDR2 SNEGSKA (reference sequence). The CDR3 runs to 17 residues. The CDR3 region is CSARDASGGDSTDTQYF. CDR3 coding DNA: TGCAGTGCTAGAGACGCTAGCGGGGGGGATAGCACAGATACGCAGTATTTT.

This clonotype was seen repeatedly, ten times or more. The CDR3 DNA is TGTGCCAGCAGCTTGTACAATGAGCAGTTCTTC. Translation gives CASSLYNEQFF. The chain joins TRBV5-6 to TRBJ2-1, with D unclear. The CDR3 is made up of 11 amino acids. Germline V CDR1 and CDR2: SGHDT, YYEEEE. V lost 1 base to trimming and J lost 4 bases, with 0 bases between them.

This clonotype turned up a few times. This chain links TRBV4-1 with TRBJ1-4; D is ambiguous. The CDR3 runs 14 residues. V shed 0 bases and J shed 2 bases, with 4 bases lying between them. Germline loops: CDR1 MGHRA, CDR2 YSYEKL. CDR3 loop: CASSQDRTNEKLFF. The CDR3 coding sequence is TGCGCCAGCAGCCAAGATAGGACTAATGAAAAACTGTTTTTT.

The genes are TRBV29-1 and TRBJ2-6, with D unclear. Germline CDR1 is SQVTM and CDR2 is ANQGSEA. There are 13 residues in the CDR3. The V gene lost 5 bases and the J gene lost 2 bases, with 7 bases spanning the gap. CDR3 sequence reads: CSVTAPGANVLTF. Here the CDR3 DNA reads TGCAGCGTTACGGCACCTGGGGCCAACGTCCTGACTTTC. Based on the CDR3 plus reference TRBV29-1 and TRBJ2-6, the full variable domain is SAVISQKPSRDICQRGTSLTIQCQVDSQVTMMFWYRQQPGQSLTLIATANQGSEATYESGFVIDKFPISRPNLTFSTLTVSNMSPEDSSIYLCSVTAPGANVLTFGAGSRLTVL.

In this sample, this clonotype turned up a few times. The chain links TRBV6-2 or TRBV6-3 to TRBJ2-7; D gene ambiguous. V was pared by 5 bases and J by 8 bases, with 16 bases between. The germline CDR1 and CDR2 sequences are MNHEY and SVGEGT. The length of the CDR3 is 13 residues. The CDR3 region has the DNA TGTGCCAGCAGTGAACCTCTCCAGAGACAGCAGTACTTC. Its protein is CASSEPLQRQQYF.

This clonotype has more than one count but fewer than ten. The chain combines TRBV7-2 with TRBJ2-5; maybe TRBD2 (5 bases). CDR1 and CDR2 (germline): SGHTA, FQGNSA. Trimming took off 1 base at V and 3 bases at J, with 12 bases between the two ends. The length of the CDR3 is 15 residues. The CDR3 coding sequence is TGTGCCAGCAGCTTAGGGGCTCTAGCAGAAGAGACCCAGTACTTC. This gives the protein CASSLGALAEETQYF.

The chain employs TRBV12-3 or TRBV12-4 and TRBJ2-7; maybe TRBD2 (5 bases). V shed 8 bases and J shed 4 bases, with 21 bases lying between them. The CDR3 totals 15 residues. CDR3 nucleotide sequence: TGTGCCAGCGCGCCCGAGGGAGCCAGGACTTACGAGCAGTACTTC. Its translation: CASAPEGARTYEQYF.